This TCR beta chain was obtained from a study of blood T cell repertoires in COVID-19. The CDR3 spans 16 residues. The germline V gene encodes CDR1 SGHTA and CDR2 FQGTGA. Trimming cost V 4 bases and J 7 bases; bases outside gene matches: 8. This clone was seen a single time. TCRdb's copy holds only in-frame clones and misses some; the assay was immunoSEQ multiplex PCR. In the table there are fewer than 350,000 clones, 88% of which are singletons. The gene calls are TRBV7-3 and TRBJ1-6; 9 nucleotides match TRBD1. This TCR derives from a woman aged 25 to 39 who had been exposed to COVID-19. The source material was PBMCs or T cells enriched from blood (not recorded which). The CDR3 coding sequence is TGTGCCAGCAGCTCTTCCCCGACAGGGGGAAATTCACCCCTCCACTTT. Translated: CASSSSPTGGNSPLHF.